What follows describes a single TCR beta chain. At one end, the junction sequence differs from germline, possibly due to a read error. Per the germline V gene, CDR1 is SEHNR and CDR2 is FQNEAQ (reference sequence). The CDR3 consists of 14 residues. Sequencing was performed with immunoSEQ multiplex PCR; in TCRdb, only in-frame clones are kept and a portion is missing. The sample yields some 260,000 clones, about 86% seen once. The data derive from a study of blood T cell repertoires in COVID-19. Turning to the study itself: Material from acute and convalescent COVID-19 was sourced from the United States, Italy and Spain.

Adults between roughly 18 and 90 years of age took part from fewer than 30 US areas. Cohorts were based on clinical histories the participants reported. The rearrangement uses TRBV7-9 and TRBJ2-5; D may be TRBD2 (6 bases). The sequenced sample was PBMCs or T cells enriched from blood (not recorded which). The clonotype originates from a man aged 25 to 45 with acute COVID-19. In DNA form, the CDR3 reads TGTGCCAGCAGCGTAGCGGCGGGGTTAGAGACCCAGTACTTC. It translates to CASSVAAGLETQYF.